Sequencing of this T cell receptor (beta chain) was carried out in a study of T cell changes during pregnancy in multiple sclerosis. The germline V and J ends were trimmed by 7 bases and 2 bases, with 26 bases remaining between them. CDR1 and CDR2 from the germline V gene are SQVTM and ANQGSEA. This CDR3 has 17 amino acids. In this sample, this clone turned up once. Generated by immunoSEQ multiplex PCR, the TCRdb table keeps only in-frame clones and is missing some. The profile covers roughly 40,000 clones, with approximately 90% appearing a single time and over 0.85% taken by the ten largest. The source material was CD4+ T cells from peripheral blood mononuclear cells, sampled after pregnancy. The gene calls are TRBV29-1 and TRBJ1-2; D is unresolved. The receptor was isolated from a female donor with multiple sclerosis, enrolled in a pregnancy study. Here the CDR3 reads CSAQGRTTGNSNYGYTF. As DNA, the CDR3 is TGCAGCGCACAAGGACGTACTACGGGGAATTCCAACTATGGCTACACCTTC.